Detailed here is one TCR beta chain. Clones were read by immunoSEQ multiplex PCR, and TCRdb kept only the in-frame ones, dropping some. Among 4,500 to 6,500 clones listed, 20% to 25% were seen once. The sample is drawn from a study of sequential checkpoint blockade in melanoma. Study overall: Both treatment sequences were followed by maintenance nivolumab. After nivolumab or ipilimumab alone, twenty-two patients had week-13 rebiopsies.

The V end was cut by 0 bases, the J end by 5 bases, with 12 bases between. CDR1 and CDR2 (germline): LNHNV, YYDKDF (reference sequence). This CDR3 spans 15 amino acids. Treatment given: randomized to nivolumab then ipilimumab (arm A) or the reverse (arm B). This specimen consisted of tumor tissue (inferred from file names), obtained from a patient given nivolumab and ipilimumab in sequence. V and J are TRBV15 and TRBJ2-3, with D possibly TRBD2 on 5 matching bases. The TCR comes from a human donor with melanoma. The chain's CDR3 is CATSREIGSGDTQYF. The CDR3 DNA sequence: TGTGCCACCAGCAGAGAAATAGGGAGTGGAGATACGCAGTATTTT.